This T cell receptor (beta chain) was observed in a study of shared clonotypes between healthy human individuals. Generated by immunoSEQ multiplex PCR, the TCRdb table keeps only in-frame clones and is missing some. Here the sample spans some 350,000 clones, under 80% being singletons. The V and J ends lost 3 bases and 6 bases respectively, with 17 bases between them. The V gene's germline CDR1 is LNHDA and CDR2 SQIVND (reference sequence). The CDR3 runs to 16 residues. All the donors were Caucasian adults who lived in Nashville, Tennessee. Naive CD4+ cells were CD45RA-selected; the remaining cells were memory. As for this clone: Its antigen is undetermined.

Study observations and caveats: When compared with the clonotypes that were shared by all four sorted-subset donors, the non-shared clonotypes turned out to have lower generation probabilities. The sole specimen, blood, was sampled, and tissue repertoires likely differ.

The origin of this receptor is a man between 25 and 39 years old in good health. The sequenced sample was memory CD4+ T cells sorted from blood. Subset indicated: CD45RA-negative fraction. The V gene is TRBV19, the J gene TRBJ2-2; D uncertain. The CDR3 region has the DNA TGTGCCAGTAGTATCTTTGGGCTGAGTGGGTCCGGGGAGCTGTTTTTT. Its translation is CASSIFGLSGSGELFF.